This T cell receptor (beta chain) was sequenced in a study of CXCR3-negative and CXCR3-positive naive CD8 T cells. TRB cDNA libraries were made by UMI-labeled 5' RACE. No DNA is given; TCRdb re-called the 5' RACE reads and lists each CDR3 protein once. This sample's clone table lists roughly 140,000 distinct CDR3 sequences. The CDR3 consists of 15 residues. The germline V gene has CDR1 ENHRY and CDR2 SYGVKD. CD45RO-CCR7+CD27+CD95- marked naive CD8+ T cells. Comment on this clonotype: Its antigen remains unidentified.

Whole-study findings and limits: TRBV-TRBJ usage was alike in naive CXCR3-negative and CXCR3-positive cells but differed in memory cells. For CXCR3-positive naive cells, TRB CDR3s were more hydrophobic than those of CXCR3-negative naive cells.

Sequences were obtained from naive CXCR3+ CD8+ T cells from blood. The subset: CD45RO-CCR7+CD27+CD95- naive CD8+ T cells expressing CXCR3 (TNR3+). The receptor was isolated from a human donor in good health. Some clones in this sample may be carry-over from other donors' samples. The chain joins TRBV10-3 to TRBJ2-1. CDR3 protein: CAITERTGPNNEQFF.